The rows below give T cell receptor beta chains drawn from one sample of a study of control samples from healthy donors and cancer patients. Profiled with immunoSEQ multiplex PCR; TCRdb holds only in-frame clones, not every one. Here the sample spans about 110,000 clones, approximately 89% being singletons. Sequenced material: blood. All receptors derive from a woman between 18 and 29 years old in good health. Each CDR3 is given with its conserved first and last residue. A D gene is named only where the DNA matches it firmly. Clone size is not always given. Where it is, it says once, few, many or a class for expanded clones.

>TRBV5-4|once|TRBD1|TRBJ2-6
TGTGCCAGCAGCTTTTACGGACAGGGGGAATTGTCTGGGGCCAACGTCCTGACTTTC
CASSFYGQGELSGANVLTF
>TRBV19|-|-|TRBJ1-2
TGTGCCAGTAGTATCAGCGGACTTTCTGGCTACACCTTC
CASSISGLSGYTF
>TRBV10-3|once|-|TRBJ1-6
TGTGCCATCAGTGAAGCAGGGAAGGGGTCACCCCTCCACTTT
CAISEAGKGSPLHF
>TRBV3-1/TRBV3-2|-|-|TRBJ2-2
TGTGCCAGCAGCCAAGAGGAGGGGGGGGGCGACACCGGGGAGCTGTTTTTT
CASSQEEGGGDTGELFF
>TRBV5-1|-|-|TRBJ1-1
TGCGCCAGCAGCTTCCACCAATTGACTGACAGTCAGGGCACTGAAGCTTTCTTT
CASSFHQLTDSQGTEAFF
>TRBV27|-|TRBD1|TRBJ1-2
TGTGCCAGCAGTACCGGGACAGGGGGCGCCTACACCTTC
CASSTGTGGAYTF
>TRBV7-9|-|-|TRBJ2-2
TGTGCCAGCAGCCGGGACGGGGGAGCCGGGGAGCTGTTTTTT
CASSRDGGAGELFF
>TRBV6-5|-|-|TRBJ1-1
TGTGCCAGCAGCCCCTCCTACAGTTACACTGAAGCTTTCTTT
CASSPSYSYTEAFF
>TRBV5-1|once|TRBD1|TRBJ1-1
TGCGCCAGCACCGACCCGGGACAGGGACACACTGAAGCTTTCTTT
CASTDPGQGHTEAFF
>TRBV30|-|TRBD1|TRBJ2-1
TGTGCCTGGAGTCAGGGACAGTACAATGAGCAGTTCTTC
CAWSQGQYNEQFF
>TRBV5-3|-|-|TRBJ2-7
TGTGCCAGAAGCTTCGGCAGGGAAAGGTACGAGCAGTACTTC
CARSFGRERYEQYF
>TRBV27|once|TRBD1|TRBJ2-5
TGTGCCAGCAGTTCACAGGGGGACGGGGAGACCCAGTACTTC
CASSSQGDGETQYF
>TRBV5-6|-|TRBD1|TRBJ1-2
TGTGCCAGCAGCGGGGACAGCCTCAACTATGGCTACACCTTC
CASSGDSLNYGYTF
>TRBV7-2|-|-|TRBJ2-4
TGTGCCAGCAGCTTAAGTAGGGACATTCAGTACTTC
CASSLSRDIQYF
>TRBV21-1|-|-|TRBJ2-1
TGTGCCAGCAGCAAAGAAGTGTGGAGACTAGTGAACGATGAGCAGTTCTTC
CASSKEVWRLVNDEQFF
>TRBV18|-|-|TRBJ1-4
TGTGCCAGCTCACCAAACGGGGGTAATGAAAAACTGTTTTTT
CASSPNGGNEKLFF
>TRBV28|-|-|TRBJ1-1
TGTGCCAGCAGTTTACGCCTGAGGGGGTCGACTGAAGCTTTCTTT
CASSLRLRGSTEAFF
>TRBV10-3|-|-|TRBJ1-3
TGTGCCATCAGGGACAGCATCTCTGGAAACACCATATATTTT
CAIRDSISGNTIYF
>TRBV6-5|-|-|TRBJ2-1
TGTGCCAGCAGAACCCGGGGGAACTCCTACAATGAGCAGTTCTTC
CASRTRGNSYNEQFF
>TRBV4-3|-|TRBD2|TRBJ2-7
TGCGCCAGCAGCCTACTCGCGGGAGGGTGGGGTTTGGGGAACTCCTACGAGCAGTACTTC
CASSLLAGGWGLGNSYEQYF
>TRBV1|-|-|TRBJ1-2
TGCACCAGCAGCCAAGAAGGGGAGGGGGACTATGGCTACACCTTC
CTSSQEGEGDYGYTF
>TRBV28|-|-|TRBJ1-4
TGTGCCAGCACTGCTCAGGGAGGGGGTGAAAAACTGTTTTTT
CASTAQGGGEKLFF
>TRBV19|-|TRBD1|TRBJ1-1
TGTGCCAGTACTCCTCGGACAGGGGGCCTTAACACTGAAGCTTTCTTT
CASTPRTGGLNTEAFF
>TRBV27|-|TRBD2|TRBJ2-5
TGTGCCAGCAGTTTATCCCCTCCACTAGCGGGAGCAGAGACCCAGTACTTC
CASSLSPPLAGAETQYF
>TRBV6-5|-|-|TRBJ1-2
TGTGCCAGCGGTTCTAGGCTTGGCTACACCTTC
CASGSRLGYTF
>TRBV5-1|-|-|TRBJ2-6
TGCGCCAGCAGCTCGGCTGGGGCCAACGTCCTGACTTTC
CASSSAGANVLTF
>TRBV7-6|-|-|TRBJ2-1
TGTGCCAGCAGCAACCCGACTACCAATGAGCAGTTCTTC
CASSNPTTNEQFF
>TRBV13|-|-|TRBJ2-7
TGTGCCAGCAGCACGCCCTCAGCTGGGGGGTCCTACGAGCAGTACTTC
CASSTPSAGGSYEQYF
>TRBV11-2|-|-|TRBJ2-2
TGTGCCAGCTTGTGGGACAAGGTCAGCGGGGAGCTGTTTTTT
CASLWDKVSGELFF
>TRBV29-1|once|TRBD2|TRBJ2-1
TGCAGCGTTTGGAGCGGGAGACCTTCCTACAATGAGCAGTTCTTC
CSVWSGRPSYNEQFF
>TRBV5-5|-|-|TRBJ2-7
TGTGCCAGCAGCCGAGCGACGGGCTCCTACGAGCAGTACTTC
CASSRATGSYEQYF
>TRBV9|-|-|TRBJ2-7
TGTGCCAGCAGCGTCACCGGGACGACACACGAGCAGTACTTC
CASSVTGTTHEQYF
>TRBV30|-|-|TRBJ1-2
TGTGCCTACAACTTTCAGGGGACAGGCTACACCTTC
CAYNFQGTGYTF
>TRBV18|-|-|TRBJ1-1
TGTGCCAGCTCCTCGAAAGGGATGGCCGGGGACACTGAAGCTTTCTTT
CASSSKGMAGDTEAFF
>TRBV29-1|-|-|TRBJ1-2
TGCAGCGCTCTACGGGGGGGCTATGGCTACACCTTC
CSALRGGYGYTF
>TRBV5-1|-|TRBD1|TRBJ1-1
TGCGCCAGCAGCACAAGAGGGACAGGGTACACTGAAGCTTTCTTT
CASSTRGTGYTEAFF
>TRBV2|few|TRBD2|TRBJ2-7
TGTGCCAGCAGATCCACGGGACTAGCGGGGTCCCTGAACGAGCAGTACTTC
CASRSTGLAGSLNEQYF
>TRBV7-2|-|-|TRBJ1-1
TGTGCCAGCAGCCCCCCGGGACGGAACACTGAAGCTTTCTTT
CASSPPGRNTEAFF
>TRBV6-2/TRBV6-3|-|TRBD1|TRBJ2-2
TGTGCCAGCAGTTACGGGACAGGGGGCTATGTGAGCACCGGGGAGCTGTTTTTT
CASSYGTGGYVSTGELFF
>TRBV14|-|TRBD1|TRBJ2-7
TGTGCCAGCAGCCAATCACGGTGGCCAGGGGGTTTATACGAGCAGTACTTC
CASSQSRWPGGLYEQYF
>TRBV2|-|TRBD2|TRBJ2-5
TGTGCCAGCAGTGTGCTAGCGGGAGGGCCCTCGGAAGAGACCCAGTACTTC
CASSVLAGGPSEETQYF
>TRBV18|-|-|TRBJ2-2
TGTGCCAGCTCACCACCTTCGTATCCCGGGGAGCTGTTTTTT
CASSPPSYPGELFF
>TRBV30|-|-|TRBJ2-4
TGTGCCTGGAGTTGGAGGGTGGGCAAAAACATTCAGTACTTC
CAWSWRVGKNIQYF
>TRBV2|-|-|TRBJ2-1
TGTGCCAGCACCCCCGGTTTATACAGCCGTTCCCGGAATGAGCAGTTCTTC
CASTPGLYSRSRNEQFF